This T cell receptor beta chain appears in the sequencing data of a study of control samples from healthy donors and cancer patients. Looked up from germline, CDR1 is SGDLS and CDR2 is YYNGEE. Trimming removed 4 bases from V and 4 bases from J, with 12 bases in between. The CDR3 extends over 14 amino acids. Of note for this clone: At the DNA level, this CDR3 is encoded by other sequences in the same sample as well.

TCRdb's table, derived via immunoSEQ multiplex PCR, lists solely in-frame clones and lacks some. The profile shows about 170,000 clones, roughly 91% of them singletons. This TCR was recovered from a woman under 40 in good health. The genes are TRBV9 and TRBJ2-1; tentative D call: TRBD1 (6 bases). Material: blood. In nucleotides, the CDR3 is TGTGCCAGCAGCCCCGGGACAACATACAATGAGCAGTTCTTC. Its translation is CASSPGTTYNEQFF.